Listed here are 2 T cell receptor beta chains from one sample, sequenced in a study of T cell responses to AZD1222 COVID-19 vaccine. Only in-frame clones appear in the TCRdb table, and some are missing; sequencing was by immunoSEQ multiplex PCR. The data hold tens of thousands of clones, with roughly four fifths observed a single time. The input for sequencing was peripheral blood, taken 28 days after the second AZD1222 dose. Receptors were obtained from an adult who received the AZD1222 COVID-19 vaccine.

This sequence joins TRBV7-2 and TRBJ2-6, with 14 positions matching TRBD2. The CDR3 totals 19 residues. V was clipped by 3 bases and J by 2 bases; unmatched bases: 6. Germline CDR1 reads SGHTA; CDR2 reads FQGNSA. The CDR3 reads CASSLWGLAGVAGANVLTF. For the CDR3, the DNA is TGTGCCAGCAGCTTGTGGGGACTAGCGGGAGTTGCTGGGGCCAACGTCCTGACTTTC.

The genes are TRBV5-1 and TRBJ2-7, with D tentatively TRBD1 (5 bases). Trimming removed 6 bases from V and 0 bases from J, with 19 bases in between. The germline CDR1 and CDR2 sequences are SGHRS and YFSETQ. This CDR3 region has 16 residues. The CDR3 DNA sequence: TGCGCCAGCACCGTAGCCGGACAAACGAGCTCCTACGAGCAGTACTTC. Protein sequence: CASTVAGQTSSYEQYF.